This T cell receptor beta chain was sequenced in a study of PD-1 blockade in mismatch repair-deficient tumors. Study-level background: Patients had approximately 11 mismatch repair-deficient cancer types, all previously treated and progressing.

Sequenced by immunoSEQ multiplex PCR; TCRdb stores in-frame clones only, minus some. The repertoire holds around 100,000 clones, with over 65% as singletons. The CDR3 consists of 17 residues. The V gene's germline CDR1 is MNHEY and CDR2 SMNVEV (reference sequence). The trim removed 3 bases at V and 8 bases at J, leaving 11 bases unmatched. This sequence originates from an adult with mismatch repair-deficient cancer. This chain connects TRBV27 to TRBJ2-3; 13 bases agree with TRBD2. The starting material was peripheral blood, obtained just over 59 weeks after starting pembrolizumab. The CDR3 region is CASSFRKRLAGGLTQYF. The DNA of the CDR3 is TGTGCCAGCAGTTTCAGGAAGAGACTAGCGGGGGGCCTTACGCAGTATTTT.